The 18 T cell receptor beta chains below were found in one sample sequenced in a study of blood T cells in healthy people across ages. A J-beta primer mix and a sample-barcoded 5' primer were used in a second PCR of roughly 6 to 11 cycles. TCRdb re-derived calls from the 5' RACE reads in MiXCR, one entry per CDR3 protein. Of 1.5 million to 2 million distinct CDR3 sequences in the sample, about 31% were seen once. Sequencing was done on a sample of blood. The receptors stem from a woman in her thirties in good health.

The table lists this clonotype with a few counts. The chain has TRBV7-9 and TRBJ2-7, with 7 bases lining up with TRBD1. With V trimmed by 3 bases and J by 2 bases, 7 bases remained unmatched. CDR3 length: 15 amino acids. Germline V gene lookup returns CDR1 SEHNR and CDR2 FQNEAQ (reference sequence). In DNA form, the CDR3 reads TGTGCCAGCAGCTTTTCCGGGACAGACCCCTACGAGCAGTACTTC. Translating gives CASSFSGTDPYEQYF.

This clonotype was detected many times. The V gene is TRBV5-1, the J gene TRBJ1-4; D is undetermined. The germline V gene encodes CDR1 SGHRS and CDR2 YFSETQ. The CDR3 totals 14 residues. Between the trimmed V and J ends, which lost 4 bases and 4 bases, there was a span of 11 bases. CDR3 protein: CASSPLEGNEKLFF. In nucleotides, the CDR3 is TGCGCCAGCAGCCCACTGGAGGGTAATGAAAAACTGTTTTTT.

This clonotype was counted ten times or more. This chain links TRBV5-1 with TRBJ2-5, with 7 bases that match TRBD1. This CDR3 is 14 amino acids long. V lost 4 bases, J lost 5 bases, and 8 bases stayed unmatched. Germline-derived CDR1 and CDR2 are SGHRS and YFSETQ. CDR3 sequence reads: CASSREGGRETQYF. The CDR3 bases are TGCGCCAGCAGCCGGGAAGGGGGCCGGGAGACCCAGTACTTC.

V usage is TRBV27 and J usage is TRBJ2-6, with 8 bases aligning to TRBD1. Trimming cost V 4 bases and J 0 bases; bases outside gene matches: 5. Germline loops: CDR1 MNHEY, CDR2 SMNVEV (reference sequence). The CDR3 contains 17 residues. The CDR3 loop is CASSSGQVYSGANVLTF. For the CDR3, the DNA is TGTGCCAGCAGTTCGGGACAGGTATACTCTGGGGCCAACGTCCTGACTTTC.

The chain couples TRBV7-3 to TRBJ2-3; D is perhaps TRBD1 or TRBD2 (5 bases each). Trimming removed 5 bases at V and 6 bases at J, with 15 bases between. Germline lookup yields CDR1 SGHTA and CDR2 FQGTGA. The CDR3 spans 14 residues. The chain's CDR3 is CASSPGAPADTQYF. CDR3 bases: TGTGCCAGCAGCCCCGGGGCCCCCGCGGATACGCAGTATTTT.

This clonotype has only a few counts. V is TRBV5-7 and J is TRBJ2-3; possibly TRBD1 for D (5 bases). TRBV5-7 is an ORF; its function is uncertain. V gave up 5 bases and J gave up 9 bases, with 13 bases separating them. The CDR3 totals 12 residues. The CDR3 sequence: CASRDRQSTQYF. CDR3 in DNA: TGTGCCAGCAGGGATCGACAGTCGACGCAGTATTTT.

This sequence joins TRBV20-1 and TRBJ2-7, with 7 bases aligning to TRBD2. V was pared by 6 bases and J by 7 bases, with 9 bases of the junction left unmatched. There are 12 residues in the CDR3. Germline CDR1 and CDR2: DFQATT and SNEGSKA (reference sequence). DNA for the CDR3: TGCAGTGCACCAGGTGGGAGGGGAGAGCAGTACTTC. It is translated as CSAPGGRGEQYF.

The chain joins TRBV3-1 to TRBJ2-7, with 10 bases fitting TRBD1. The germline gives CDR1 LGHDT, CDR2 YNNKEL (reference sequence). V trimming: 3 bases; J trimming: 2 bases; junction bases outside the gene matches: 10. This CDR3 spans 17 amino acids. The CDR3 nucleotides are TGTGCCAGCAGCCATCCCTGGGGGACAGGGGACACCTACGAGCAGTACTTC. This sequence encodes CASSHPWGTGDTYEQYF.

The table lists this clonotype with a few counts. The chain links TRBV2 to TRBJ2-5, with D possibly being TRBD1 or TRBD2 (5 bases each). V lost 2 bases, J lost 2 bases, and 21 bases lay in between. CDR1 SNHLY and CDR2 FYNNEI come from the germline V gene. This CDR3 has 18 amino acids. DNA for the CDR3: TGTGCCAGCAGTGAAAATGTTTTGATGGGACGGACACAAGAGACCCAGTACTTC. This gives the protein CASSENVLMGRTQETQYF.

This rearrangement joins TRBV30 to TRBJ2-4; no clear D gene. Germline CDR1 is GTSNPN and CDR2 is SVGIG (reference sequence). V was trimmed by 0 bases and J by 2 bases, leaving 8 bases between them. The CDR3 runs to 14 residues. The chain's CDR3 is CAWSVSASKNIQYF. The CDR3, as DNA: TGTGCCTGGAGTGTTTCAGCCTCCAAAAACATTCAGTACTTC.

The chain joins TRBV27 to TRBJ2-3; 10 positions agree with TRBD2. In germline, CDR1 is MNHEY, CDR2 SMNVEV (reference sequence). V was clipped by 8 bases and J by 0 bases; unmatched bases: 11. This CDR3 has 17 residues. CDR3 DNA sequence: TGTGCCAGCCGGGTAGCGGGGGGAAAGATTAGCACAGATACGCAGTATTTT. Translation gives CASRVAGGKISTDTQYF.

This clonotype was found a few times. The chain joins TRBV20-1 to TRBJ2-4, with D unresolved. The DNA matches TRBJ2-7 better at its end, which makes the J call doubtful. This CDR3 contains 13 residues. Looked up from germline, CDR1 is DFQATT and CDR2 is SNEGSKA (reference sequence). CDR3 sequence reads: CSAFGLDAYEQYF. DNA for the CDR3: TGCAGTGCTTTCGGGCTAGACGCTTACGAGCAGTACTTC.

The table lists this clonotype with a few counts. This chain links TRBV7-7 with TRBJ2-6; D gene uncertain. Germline CDR1 is SSHAT and CDR2 is FNYEAQ (reference sequence). V shed 5 bases and J shed 4 bases, with 15 bases lying between them. This CDR3 spans 16 amino acids. The chain's CDR3 is CASSPQPVGGANVLTF. CDR3 DNA sequence: TGTGCCAGCAGCCCTCAACCGGTGGGAGGGGCCAACGTCCTGACTTTC.

This clonotype was observed a single time. CDR3 coding DNA: TGTGCCAGCTCACCAGTGGGGACAGGGAATTACGAGCAGTACTTC. It translates to CASSPVGTGNYEQYF. The chain carries TRBV18 and TRBJ2-7; 9 bases match TRBD1. V shed 2 bases and J 4 bases; nucleotides not matched to a gene: 6. Germline V gene lookup returns CDR1 KGHSH and CDR2 LQKENI. The CDR3 extends over 15 amino acids.

About this clonotype: Being one base from a much bigger clone, this may be a read error. This chain joins TRBV7-2 and TRBJ2-1; 10 bases agree with TRBD2. The germline V gene has CDR1 SGHTA and CDR2 FQGNSA. The CDR3 totals 15 residues. DNA of the CDR3: TGTGTCAGCAGCTTAGCGGGGGGCCCATTGAGTGAGCAGTTCTTC. It translates to CVSSLAGGPLSEQFF.

This clonotype has at least ten counts. The genes are TRBV4-1 and TRBJ2-7; tentative D call: TRBD1 (6 bases). Deletions cut 0 bases from V and 2 bases from J, with 11 bases between. The CDR3 has 15 amino acids. Per germline, CDR1 MGHRA and CDR2 YSYEKL. CDR3 sequence: CASSQEDSFTYEQYF. CDR3 in DNA: TGCGCCAGCAGCCAAGAGGACAGTTTCACCTACGAGCAGTACTTC.

J is TRBJ2-5 and V is TRBV9, with 8 bases lining up with TRBD2. The CDR3 spans 16 residues. J lost 5 bases, V lost 0 bases, and 9 bases had no gene match. CDR1 and CDR2 (germline): SGDLS, YYNGEE. The CDR3 region is CASSVAGGAQFETQYF. The CDR3 DNA follows: TGTGCCAGCAGCGTAGCGGGAGGGGCCCAGTTCGAGACCCAGTACTTC.

A few counts support this clonotype. The rearrangement links TRBV10-3 to TRBJ2-3; 10 positions match TRBD2. Germline V lookup: CDR1 ENHRY, CDR2 SYGVKD. CDR3 length: 15 residues. V shed 5 bases, J shed 0 bases, and the junction held 2 bases outside the gene matches. The CDR3 sequence is CAISPTSGSTDTQYF. The CDR3 DNA is TGTGCCATCAGTCCGACTAGCGGGAGCACAGATACGCAGTATTTT.